One sample yielded the 14 T cell receptor beta chains listed below, sequenced in a study of beta chain features in type 1 diabetes (dated by TCRdb to between 2017 and 2018). The library was generated by the immunoSEQ multiplex PCR assay. The High Capacity cDNA Reverse Transcription Kit was used to reverse transcribe all of the isolated RNA, meaning that expressed TCRB transcripts were what got sequenced. TCRdb re-hosts the immuneACCESS table, in-frame sequences only. Its copies lack some clones; in the studies checked, an unresolved V gene accounts for under half of them, and the cause for the rest is not known. For this sample there are about 450,000 clones; about an eighth appear just once. The ten largest account for over 0.04% of the sample. Sequencing input: naive CD4+ T cells from blood. In the paper's terms, the cell subset or site label means: true naive CD4+ T cells. The source is a woman aged 18-35 years in good health.

V is TRBV7-2 and J is TRBJ2-7; TRBD1 might be the D (5 bases). Trimming pared 2 bases from V and 2 bases from J, leaving 10 bases between. Germline CDR1 reads SGHTA; CDR2 reads FQGNSA. The CDR3 totals 14 residues. The chain's CDR3 is CASSLTPGTYEQYF. CDR3 sequence (DNA): TGTGCCAGCAGCTTAACTCCAGGGACCTACGAGCAGTACTTC.

The sample holds a few counts of this clone. The chain joins TRBV7-2 to TRBJ2-2, with a tentative D call TRBD2 (6 bases). The CDR3 extends over 15 amino acids. Trimming pared 0 bases from V and 3 bases from J, leaving 8 bases between. CDR1 and CDR2 (germline): SGHTA, FQGNSA. The DNA for the CDR3 is TGTGCCAGCAGCTTAGCGGGAGGATACACCGGGGAGCTGTTTTTT. Protein: CASSLAGGYTGELFF.

This clone was picked up a small number of times. The chain couples TRBV7-3 to TRBJ1-1, with no clear D. The CDR3 consists of 13 residues. The V end lost 3 bases, the J end lost 4 bases, and 9 bases lay between the germline ends. Per the germline V gene, CDR1 is SGHTA and CDR2 is FQGTGA. The CDR3 is CASSLSWSTEAFF. CDR3 DNA: TGTGCCAGCAGCTTGAGTTGGAGCACTGAAGCTTTCTTT.

The rearrangement links TRBV5-6 to TRBJ2-7; 8 positions agree with TRBD1. Germline CDR1 SGHDT, CDR2 YYEEEE. J gave up 5 bases and V 2 bases, and 6 bases lay outside the gene matches. The CDR3 is made up of 14 amino acids. The CDR3 nucleotides are TGTGCCAGCAGCTTTGGTTCAGGGGGCCACGAGCAGTACGTC. This encodes CASSFGSGGHEQYV.

This clone has just a few counts. This chain joins TRBV30 and TRBJ1-5; 8 nucleotides line up with TRBD1. This CDR3 spans 15 amino acids. V lost 4 bases to trimming and J lost 3 bases; unmatched junction nucleotides: 8. CDR1 is GTSNPN, CDR2 SVGIG, per germline (reference sequence). CDR3 region: CAWNGQGLFNQPQHF. The CDR3 nucleotides read TGTGCCTGGAACGGACAGGGCCTTTTCAATCAGCCCCAGCATTTT.

This clone was seen only a few times. The chain uses TRBV7-3 and TRBJ2-1, with a tentative D call TRBD1 (6 bases). V was shortened by 0 bases and J by 2 bases, with 8 bases between the two germline ends. CDR1 SGHTA and CDR2 FQGTGA come from the germline V gene. The CDR3 is 15 amino acids. In DNA, the CDR3 is TGTGCCAGCAGCTTAACGGGGGACACCTACAATGAGCAGTTCTTC. As protein: CASSLTGDTYNEQFF.

The chain has TRBV6-5 and TRBJ2-6; D not resolved. Germline loops: CDR1 MNHEY, CDR2 SVGAGI. The CDR3 extends over 15 amino acids. V dropped 6 bases and J dropped 0 bases, with 9 bases sitting between them. The CDR3, as DNA: TGTGCCAGCAGCACCGAGGCCTCTGGGGCCAACGTCCTGACTTTC. It codes for CASSTEASGANVLTF.

There are a few counts of this clone. This chain uses TRBV18 with TRBJ2-7; tentative D call: TRBD2 (5 bases). Trimming removed 3 bases at V and 3 bases at J, with 12 bases between. The CDR3 loop spans 14 amino acids. The germline V gene has CDR1 KGHSH and CDR2 LQKENI. The CDR3 nucleotides are TGTGCCAGCTCACCGGGGAGCGTTCTCTACGAGCAGTACTTC. It codes for CASSPGSVLYEQYF.

The gene calls are TRBV18 and TRBJ2-3; no definite D call. The germline V and J ends were trimmed by 1 base and 0 bases, with 11 bases remaining between them. Germline CDR1 reads KGHSH; CDR2 reads LQKENI. This CDR3 is 16 amino acids long. The CDR3 loop is CASSPRPRGSTDTQYF. CDR3 bases: TGTGCCAGCTCACCACGACCCCGAGGTAGCACAGATACGCAGTATTTT.

This rearrangement joins TRBV6-5 to TRBJ1-2; no reliable D call. Germline-derived CDR1 and CDR2 are MNHEY and SVGAGI. CDR3 length equals 13 residues. V was cut by 2 bases and J by 4 bases, with 8 bases left in between. The chain's CDR3 is CASSYRAVYGYTF. The CDR3 DNA is TGTGCCAGCAGTTACAGGGCCGTCTATGGCTACACCTTC.

The rearrangement uses TRBV5-6 and TRBJ2-3, with D maybe TRBD2 (5 bases). This CDR3 is built from 16 residues. Trimming removed 0 bases at V and 6 bases at J, with 17 bases between. CDR1 is SGHDT and CDR2 is YYEEEE in the germline V gene. CDR3 sequence: CASSLGPRGPTDTQYF. The CDR3 DNA follows: TGTGCCAGCAGCTTGGGTCCACGAGGGCCTACGGATACGCAGTATTTT.

In this sample, this clone turned up a few times. This chain links TRBV5-8 with TRBJ2-3, with D perhaps matching TRBD1 or TRBD2 (5 bases each). The CDR3 spans 15 residues. Germline assignment: CDR1 SGHTS and CDR2 YDEGEE. Trimming stripped 4 bases from V and 5 bases from J, with 17 bases between. As DNA, the CDR3 is TGTGCCAGCAGCCCGGGGCCCGGTAGAGGAGATACGCAGTATTTT. Translating it yields CASSPGPGRGDTQYF.

This rearrangement joins TRBV5-1 to TRBJ2-5, with 9 positions matching TRBD1. Trimming took 0 bases from V and 0 from J; bases not matched to a gene: 0. The CDR3 is 15 amino acids. Per germline, CDR1 SGHRS and CDR2 YFSETQ. The CDR3 reads CASSLGDRDQETQYF. CDR3 DNA sequence: TGCGCCAGCAGCTTGGGGGACAGGGACCAAGAGACCCAGTACTTC.

The V gene is TRBV23-1, the J gene TRBJ2-5; 8 bases fit TRBD1. TRBV23-1 is placed among ORFs of uncertain function. Trimming removed 3 bases from V and 3 bases from J; junction bases left unmatched: 12. This CDR3 comprises 17 residues. CDR3 loop: CASSHSDGTGAKETQYF. In DNA, the CDR3 is TGCGCCAGCAGTCATTCTGACGGGACAGGAGCTAAAGAGACCCAGTACTTC.